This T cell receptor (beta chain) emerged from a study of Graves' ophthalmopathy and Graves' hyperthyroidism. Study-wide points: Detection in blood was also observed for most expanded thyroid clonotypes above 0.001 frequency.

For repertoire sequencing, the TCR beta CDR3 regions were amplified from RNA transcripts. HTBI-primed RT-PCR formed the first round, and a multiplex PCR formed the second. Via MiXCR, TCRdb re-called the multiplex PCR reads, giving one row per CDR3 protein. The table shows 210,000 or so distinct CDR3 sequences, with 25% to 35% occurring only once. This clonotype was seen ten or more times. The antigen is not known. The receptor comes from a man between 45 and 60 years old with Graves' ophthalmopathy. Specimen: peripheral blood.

CDR3 in amino acids: CASSKDGYGYTF. CDR3 coding DNA: TGTGCCAGCAGCAAGGACGGTTATGGCTACACCTTC. J is TRBJ1-2 and V is TRBV7-3; D is ambiguous. CDR3 length: 12 amino acids. CDR1 and CDR2 from the germline V gene are SGHTA and FQGTGA. The V end lost 5 bases, the J end lost 5 bases, and 9 bases lay between the germline ends.